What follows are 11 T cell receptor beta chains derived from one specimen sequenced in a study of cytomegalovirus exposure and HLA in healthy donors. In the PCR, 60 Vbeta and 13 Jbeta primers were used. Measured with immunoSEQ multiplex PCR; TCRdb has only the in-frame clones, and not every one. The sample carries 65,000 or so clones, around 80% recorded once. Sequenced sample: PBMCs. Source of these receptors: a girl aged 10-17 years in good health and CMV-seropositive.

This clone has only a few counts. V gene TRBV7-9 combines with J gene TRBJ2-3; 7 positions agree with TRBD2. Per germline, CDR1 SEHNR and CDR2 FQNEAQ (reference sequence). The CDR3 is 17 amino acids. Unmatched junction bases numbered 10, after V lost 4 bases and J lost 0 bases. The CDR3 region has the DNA TGTGCCAGCAGCTCCGGGGGGAGGGGTCCTAGCACAGATACGCAGTATTTT. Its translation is CASSSGGRGPSTDTQYF.

Here the CDR3 reads CASSREYTGELFF. CDR3 in DNA: TGTGCCAGCAGCAGGGAATACACCGGGGAGCTGTTTTTT. The V call is TRBV6-5, the J call TRBJ2-2, with D maybe TRBD1 (5 bases). This CDR3 spans 13 amino acids. Trimming left V 6 bases short and J 3 bases short, with 8 bases between. Germline CDR1 reads MNHEY; CDR2 reads SVGAGI.

CDR3 loop: CASSPGQGHNEQFF. The CDR3 DNA sequence: TGCGCCAGCAGCCCGGGACAAGGGCACAATGAGCAGTTCTTC. The chain carries TRBV5-1 and TRBJ2-1; perhaps TRBD1 as D (6 bases). Trimming left V 4 bases short and J 5 bases short, with 13 bases between. Germline assignment: CDR1 SGHRS and CDR2 YFSETQ. This CDR3 spans 14 amino acids.

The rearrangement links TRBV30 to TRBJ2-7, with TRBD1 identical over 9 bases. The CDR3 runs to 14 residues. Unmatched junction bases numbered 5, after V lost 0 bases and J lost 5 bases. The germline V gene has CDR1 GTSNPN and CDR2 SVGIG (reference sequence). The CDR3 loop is CAWSVLGTGNEQYF. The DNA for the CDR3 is TGTGCCTGGAGTGTACTTGGGACAGGGAACGAGCAGTACTTC.

The CDR3 DNA sequence: TGTGCCTGGGCCCTGGGGGGCAGGGGGCACCTCCACTTT. It encodes CAWALGGRGHLHF. This sequence joins TRBV30 and TRBJ1-6; the match to TRBD1 covers 8 bases. The CDR3 has 13 amino acids. CDR1 is GTSNPN and CDR2 is SVGIG in the germline V gene (reference sequence). With V trimmed by 5 bases and J by 15 bases, 12 bases remained unmatched.

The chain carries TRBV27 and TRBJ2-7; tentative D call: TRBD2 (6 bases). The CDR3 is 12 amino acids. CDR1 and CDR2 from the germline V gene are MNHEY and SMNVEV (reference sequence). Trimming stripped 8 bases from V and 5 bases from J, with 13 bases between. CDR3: CASRAGVDEQYF. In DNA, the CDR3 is TGTGCCAGCCGAGCGGGTGTCGACGAGCAGTACTTC.

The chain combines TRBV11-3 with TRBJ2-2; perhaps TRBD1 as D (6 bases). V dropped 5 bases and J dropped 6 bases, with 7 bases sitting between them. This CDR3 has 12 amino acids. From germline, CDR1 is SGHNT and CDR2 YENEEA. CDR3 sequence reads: CASSHRAGELFF. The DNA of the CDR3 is TGTGCCAGCAGCCACAGGGCCGGGGAGCTGTTTTTT. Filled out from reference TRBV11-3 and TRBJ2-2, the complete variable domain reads EAGVVQSPRYKIIEKKQPVAFWCNPISGHNTLYWYLQNLGQGPELLIRYENEEAVDDSQLPKDRFSAERLKGVDSTLKIQPAELGDSAVYLCASSHRAGELFFGEGSRLTVL.

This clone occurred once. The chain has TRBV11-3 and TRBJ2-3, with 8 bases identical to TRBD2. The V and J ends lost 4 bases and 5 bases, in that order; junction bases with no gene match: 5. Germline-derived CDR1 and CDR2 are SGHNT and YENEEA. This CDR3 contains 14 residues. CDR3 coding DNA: TGTGCCAGCAGCTACAGCGGGAGCCTAGATACGCAGTATTTT. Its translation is CASSYSGSLDTQYF. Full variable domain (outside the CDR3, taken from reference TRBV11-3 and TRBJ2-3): EAGVVQSPRYKIIEKKQPVAFWCNPISGHNTLYWYLQNLGQGPELLIRYENEEAVDDSQLPKDRFSAERLKGVDSTLKIQPAELGDSAVYLCASSYSGSLDTQYFGPGTRLTVL.

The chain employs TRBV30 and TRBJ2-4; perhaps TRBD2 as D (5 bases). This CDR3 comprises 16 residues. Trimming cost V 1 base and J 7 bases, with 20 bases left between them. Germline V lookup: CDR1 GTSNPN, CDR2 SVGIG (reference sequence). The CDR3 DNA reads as TGTGCCTGGAGTGCCGCGTCGCGAGGGTGGTGGAACATTCAGTACTTC. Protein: CAWSAASRGWWNIQYF.

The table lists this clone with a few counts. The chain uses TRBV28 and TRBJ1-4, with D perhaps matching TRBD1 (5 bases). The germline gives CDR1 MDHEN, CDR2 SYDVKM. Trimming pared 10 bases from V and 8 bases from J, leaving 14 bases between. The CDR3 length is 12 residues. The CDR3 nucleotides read TGTGCCACCATCGACAGTTCCGAAAAACTGTTTTTT. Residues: CATIDSSEKLFF.

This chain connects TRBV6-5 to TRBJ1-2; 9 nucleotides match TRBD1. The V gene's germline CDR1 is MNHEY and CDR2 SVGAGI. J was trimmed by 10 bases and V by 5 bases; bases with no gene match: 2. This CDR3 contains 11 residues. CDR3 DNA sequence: TGTGCCAGCAGTAGACAGGGGGACTACACCTTC. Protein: CASSRQGDYTF.